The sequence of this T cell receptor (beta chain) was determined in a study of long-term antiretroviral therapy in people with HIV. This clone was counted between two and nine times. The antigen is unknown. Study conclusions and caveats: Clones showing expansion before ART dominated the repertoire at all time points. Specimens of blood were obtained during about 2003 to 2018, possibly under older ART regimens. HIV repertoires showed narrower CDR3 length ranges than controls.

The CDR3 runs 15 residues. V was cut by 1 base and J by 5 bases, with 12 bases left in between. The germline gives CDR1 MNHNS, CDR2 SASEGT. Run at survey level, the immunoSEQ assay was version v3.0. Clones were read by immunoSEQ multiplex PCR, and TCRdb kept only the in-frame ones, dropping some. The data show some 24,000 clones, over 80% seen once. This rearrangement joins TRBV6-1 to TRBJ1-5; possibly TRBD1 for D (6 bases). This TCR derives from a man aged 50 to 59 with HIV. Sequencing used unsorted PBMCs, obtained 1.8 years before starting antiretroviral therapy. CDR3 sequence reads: CASSEVGAGDQPQHF. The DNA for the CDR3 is TGTGCCAGCAGTGAAGTAGGGGCAGGGGATCAGCCCCAGCATTTT.